This TCR beta chain was sequenced in a study of blood T cell repertoires in COVID-19. Authors' analysis steps: Amplifying reference gene primers gave estimates of nucleated cell counts. Using immunoSEQ multiplex PCR, the repertoire was profiled, and TCRdb retains in-frame clones only, with some absent. For V, J and clone size, that table is used; D and trimming come from the DNA. The repertoire holds under 250,000 clones, with around 80% as singletons. The CDR3 consists of 15 residues. CDR1 and CDR2 from the germline V gene are ENHRY and SYGVKD. The V gene end was trimmed by 5 bases and the J gene end by 1 base; junction bases not matched to a gene: 2. In its sample, this clone was seen once.

Sample: peripheral blood. V gene TRBV10-3 combines with J gene TRBJ2-2; 9 bases agree with TRBD1. The TCR originated in a woman between 65 and 79 years old with acute or convalescent COVID-19. The CDR3 nucleotides read TGTGCCATCAGTTCGGGACAGGGGAACACCGGGGAGCTGTTTTTT. It encodes CAISSGQGNTGELFF.